The present T cell receptor (beta chain) was sequenced within a study of blood T cell repertoires in COVID-19 (dated by TCRdb to the early 2020s). Looking at the study overall: The collaborator samples originated in the United States, Italy and Spain and spanned the acute and convalescent phases of COVID-19. The material from the prospective study consisted of cDNA or gDNA derived from T cells, B-cell-depleted T cells, or PBMCs. The dataset comprised deeply sampled blood TCRbeta repertoires from subjects exposed to, actively infected with, or recovered from COVID-19. The repertoires were made available in a free public database intended to serve as a resource for research on the immune response to SARS-CoV-2. The samples were drawn from the first 160 participants of the ongoing ImmuneRACE study and from roughly 1,300 subjects provided by 6 global collaborators. The sample metadata nearly always contained a de-identified subject ID, COVID-19 status, age in years and sex. Where available, HLA class I and class II types were taken from metadata supplied by the sample provider and were not determined by assay-based typing. Broad study findings and their caveats: The amount of clinical and demographic metadata varied by source and participant and was provided uncurated.

For this clone: No cognate antigen has been identified for it. No much larger clone exists at a distance of one base, and base qualities are not known.

The immunoSEQ Assay, a bias-controlled multiplex PCR, was used to amplify TCRbeta CDR3 regions from genomic DNA. The study's own analysis went as follows. Within the assay, amplification of reference gene primers was used to estimate how many nucleated cells each sample contained. To quantify the absolute abundance of each unique TCRbeta CDR3 rearrangement, sequence reads were collapsed and filtered. For each sample, productive Simpson clonality was calculated as the square root of Simpson's diversity index across productive rearrangements. Here the immuneACCESS table is served through TCRdb, limited to in-frame sequences with V and J called. Missing clones are a known gap in these copies; in checked studies unresolved V genes cover under half, and the rest lacks a known reason. V, J and clone size are taken as reported in that table, and D and trimming were inferred from the DNA itself. Counted in this sample were fewer than 300,000 clones; 80% to 95% of them appeared once. The biggest ten clones account for roughly 1.1% of the sample.

Measured from the cysteine to the phenylalanine, the CDR3 is 17 residues long. The only DNA kept is the CDR3, 51 bases in frame from the first base. Sequences MGHRA (CDR1) and YSYEKL (CDR2) are obtained from the germline V gene. The germline V and J ends show losses of 4 bases and 1 base respectively, and no gene match explains 9 bases of the junction. Enrolling through a virtual design, the prospective study's participants ranged in age from roughly 18 to 89 years and lived across roughly 23 United States geographic areas. To assign participants to cohorts, the prospective study relied on clinical history that participants themselves reported in a screening survey and a study questionnaire. Recovered participants in ImmuneRACE Cohort 3 were defined as having two consecutive negative NP/OP PCR tests, clearance from a healthcare professional, or resolution of symptoms. Mobile phlebotomists in the prospective study collected whole blood, serum and a nasopharyngeal or oropharyngeal swab from every participant. Prospective study participants could optionally give additional blood draws and questionnaires over an approximately two-month period. Prospective study blood samples were shipped either frozen or at room temperature before DNA extraction.

Here the chain combines TRBV4-1 and TRBJ2-1; 8 bases in the junction line up with TRBD2. Sample: PBMCs or T cells enriched from blood (not recorded which). This TCR was sampled from a woman aged 25 to 39 who had recovered from COVID-19. In nucleotides, the sequence is TGCGCCAGCAGCCCCAGGAATAGCGGGACTTCCTACAATGAGCAGTTCTTC. It specifies CASSPRNSGTSYNEQFF.